The rows below give T cell receptor beta chains drawn from one sample of a study of cytomegalovirus exposure and HLA in healthy donors. The protocol was immunoSEQ multiplex PCR, while the TCRdb copy is restricted to in-frame clones and leaves out a portion. The sample records about 93,000 clones, around 84% being singletons. Sequenced sample: PBMCs. The receptors originated from a woman aged 40 to 50 in good health and CMV-seronegative. CDR3s include the opening cysteine and the closing phenylalanine or tryptophan. Each record gives: D gene, V gene, clone size, J gene, CDR3 protein, CDR3 DNA. The D gene is left open where the match is weak. Clone size is shown for a subset of rows, as once, few, many or a class of expanded clone.

-,TRBV7-8,-,TRBJ2-6,CASSKPSGANVLTF,TGTGCCAGCAGCAAGCCCTCTGGGGCCAACGTCCTGACTTTC
-,TRBV29-1,few,TRBJ1-5,CSVGTGGVYQHF,TGCAGCGTTGGGACGGGAGGTGTTTATCAGCATTTT
-,TRBV30,-,TRBJ1-3,CAWSGEPGNTIYF,TGTGCCTGGAGTGGGGAGCCTGGCAACACCATATATTTT
-,TRBV6-1,-,TRBJ1-3,CASSAPSGGVSGNTIYF,TGTGCCAGCAGTGCCCCTAGCGGGGGAGTGTCTGGAAACACCATATATTTT
-,TRBV14,-,TRBJ2-1,CASSQGTETYNEQFF,TGTGCCAGCAGCCAAGGGACAGAGACCTACAATGAGCAGTTCTTC
-,TRBV7-7,-,TRBJ2-5,CASSLKGVQETQYF,TGTGCTAGCAGCTTAAAGGGGGTTCAAGAGACCCAGTACTTC
-,TRBV10-3,once,TRBJ1-5,CAISESGLGGSNQPQHF,TGTGCCATCAGTGAGTCTGGGTTAGGGGGTAGCAATCAGCCCCAGCATTTT
-,TRBV10-3,-,TRBJ1-2,CAISEPGSGYTF,TGTGCCATCAGTGAACCAGGGTCCGGCTACACCTTC
TRBD1,TRBV27,few,TRBJ2-1,CASSLFIWDRGHYNEQFF,TGTGCCAGCAGTTTATTTATCTGGGACAGGGGGCACTACAATGAGCAGTTCTTC
-,TRBV15,-,TRBJ1-6,CATSRLTSRDYSPLHF,TGTGCCACCAGCAGACTCACTTCGAGGGATTATTCACCCCTCCACTTT
TRBD2,TRBV19,few,TRBJ2-2,CASSILAGHAGELFF,TGTGCCAGTAGTATACTAGCGGGGCACGCCGGGGAGCTGTTTTTT
TRBD1,TRBV27,few,TRBJ1-1,CASSLEGAMNTEAFF,TGTGCCAGCAGTTTAGAGGGGGCCATGAACACTGAAGCTTTCTTT
TRBD1,TRBV18,-,TRBJ2-1,CASSPSQTGGEFF,TGTGCCAGCTCACCTAGTCAAACAGGGGGCGAGTTCTTC
TRBD1,TRBV5-6,-,TRBJ1-4,CASSYYGLQGANEKLFF,TGTGCCAGCAGCTATTACGGACTGCAGGGGGCTAATGAAAAACTGTTTTTT
TRBD1,TRBV6-5,-,TRBJ1-5,CASSYSGQLGHF,TGTGCCAGCAGTTACTCGGGACAGTTGGGGCATTTT
TRBD1,TRBV7-6,few,TRBJ1-2,CASSPTGQGANYGYTF,TGTGCCAGCAGCCCCACCGGGCAGGGGGCTAACTATGGCTACACCTTC
TRBD2,TRBV4-3,-,TRBJ2-1,CASSPISRTSGRAFYNEQFF,TGCGCCAGCAGCCCCATTTCCCGGACTAGCGGGAGGGCCTTCTACAATGAGCAGTTCTTC
TRBD1,TRBV29-1,-,TRBJ2-7,CSVAQGVSYEQYF,TGCAGCGTTGCACAGGGGGTCTCCTACGAGCAGTACTTC
TRBD1,TRBV7-9,-,TRBJ1-2,CASRREGAIYGYTF,TGTGCCAGCCGCCGCGAGGGGGCCATCTATGGCTACACCTTC
TRBD1,TRBV28,few,TRBJ1-6,CASSPGQLNSPLHF,TGTGCCAGCAGTCCGGGACAGCTAAATTCACCCCTCCACTTT
-,TRBV5-1,-,TRBJ2-7,CASSLSARTSSSYEQYF,TGCGCCAGCAGCCTCTCGGCTCGGACATCAAGCTCCTACGAGCAGTACTTC
-,TRBV27,once,TRBJ2-7,CASSYSYTAYEQYF,TGTGCCAGCAGTTATAGCTATACCGCCTACGAGCAGTACTTC
-,TRBV18,once,TRBJ1-5,CASSPYRNQPQHF,TGTGCCAGCTCACCCTACAGGAATCAGCCCCAGCATTTT
-,TRBV9,-,TRBJ2-2,CASSVTGSAGELFF,TGTGCCAGCAGCGTAACAGGGTCAGCCGGGGAGCTGTTTTTT
-,TRBV11-1,-,TRBJ2-2,CASSLNQVTGELFF,TGTGCCAGCAGCCTGAACCAGGTCACCGGGGAGCTGTTTTTT
TRBD1,TRBV5-1,-,TRBJ1-2,CASSLEGAYGYTF,TGCGCCAGCAGCTTAGAGGGGGCGTATGGCTACACCTTC
-,TRBV7-9,-,TRBJ2-7,CASRRGTRTGSYEQYF,TGTGCCAGCAGACGGGGGACTCGGACAGGTTCCTACGAGCAGTACTTC
TRBD1,TRBV28,once,TRBJ2-7,CASSLGTGIYEQYF,TGTGCCAGCAGTTTGGGGACAGGGATCTACGAGCAGTACTTC
TRBD1,TRBV6-1,once,TRBJ1-3,CASSVGTAEGNTIYF,TGTGCCAGCAGTGTCGGGACAGCCGAAGGAAACACCATATATTTT
TRBD1,TRBV11-2,once,TRBJ2-3,CASSRQGGDTQYF,TGTGCCAGCAGCCGACAGGGTGGGGATACGCAGTATTTT
TRBD2,TRBV5-1,once,TRBJ2-7,CASSLAVGSGRTYEQYF,TGCGCCAGCAGCTTGGCCGTAGGTAGCGGGAGGACCTACGAGCAGTACTTC
-,TRBV27,-,TRBJ2-1,CASSLSNYNEQFF,TGTGCCAGCAGTTTATCTAACTACAATGAGCAGTTCTTC
TRBD1,TRBV6-1,-,TRBJ1-2,CASSEGHRGSYGYTF,TGTGCCAGCAGTGAGGGTCACAGGGGGAGCTATGGCTACACCTTC
TRBD1,TRBV9,-,TRBJ1-1,CASSRGQGNAEAFF,TGTGCCAGCAGCAGGGGACAGGGAAACGCTGAAGCTTTCTTT
-,TRBV19,-,TRBJ1-5,CASSIGGGPQHF,TGTGCCAGTAGTATAGGAGGCGGGCCCCAGCATTTT